The 18 T cell receptor beta chains in this list originate from one sample, sequenced in a study of cytomegalovirus exposure and HLA in healthy donors. Primers: 60 Vbeta forward and 13 Jbeta reverse. The method was immunoSEQ multiplex PCR; TCRdb's version includes in-frame clones alone and lacks a portion of them. The data contain about 110,000 clones, 65% to 85% of them singletons. Sequencing was done on a sample of PBMCs. The receptors stem from a man aged 18 to 30 in good health and CMV-seronegative.

The chain employs TRBV7-2 and TRBJ2-5; 7 nucleotides align to TRBD1. Germline CDR1 reads SGHTA; CDR2 reads FQGNSA. V shed 6 bases, J shed 1 base, and the junction held 5 bases outside the gene matches. CDR3 length equals 14 residues. CDR3 sequence reads: CASRPPGGQETQYF. In nucleotides, the CDR3 is TGTGCCAGCAGGCCCCCAGGGGGCCAAGAGACCCAGTACTTC.

With respect to this clone: An end of the junction differs from the germline gene, which may be a read error. This sample also contains other DNA sequences that code for the same CDR3. The chain carries TRBV4-2 and TRBJ2-7, with D maybe TRBD2 (6 bases). The CDR3 sequence is 16 residues long. Germline CDR1 reads LGHNA; CDR2 reads YNFKEQ. The DNA of the CDR3 is TGTGCCAGCAGTCAAGCAAGGGGAGGCCTCGCCTACGAGCAGTACTTC. Its protein product is CASSQARGGLAYEQYF.

The chain has TRBV29-1 and TRBJ2-7; the D gene is possibly TRBD2 (6 bases). CDR1 is SQVTM, CDR2 ANQGSEA, per germline. V gave up 6 bases and J gave up 1 base, with 19 bases separating them. The CDR3 runs 15 residues. CDR3 in DNA: TGCAGCGTCCATGATCGGGGAGGCGGTTCCTACGAGCAGTACTTC. It yields the protein CSVHDRGGGSYEQYF.

V usage is TRBV9 and J usage is TRBJ1-1; D not resolved. The CDR3 is made up of 15 amino acids. Trimming cost V 4 bases and J 1 base, with 14 bases left between them. Germline V gene lookup returns CDR1 SGDLS and CDR2 YYNGEE. CDR3 region: CASSPSSTGNTEAFF. In nucleotides, the CDR3 is TGTGCCAGCAGCCCTTCCTCGACGGGGAACACTGAAGCTTTCTTT.

The chain carries TRBV2 and TRBJ2-7; perhaps TRBD1 as D (6 bases). This CDR3 is built from 13 residues. Germline CDR1 reads SNHLY; CDR2 reads FYNNEI. The V end lost 6 bases, the J end lost 0 bases, and 9 bases lay between the germline ends. The CDR3, as DNA: TGTGCCAGCAGACAGGGTCCCTCCTACGAGCAGTACTTC. Translation: CASRQGPSYEQYF. The complete variable domain, with remaining parts taken from reference TRBV2 and TRBJ2-7, reads EPEVTQTPSHQVTQMGQEVILRCVPISNHLYFYWYRQILGQKVEFLVSFYNNEISEKSEIFDDQFSVERPDGSNFTLKIRSTKLEDSAMYFCASRQGPSYEQYFGPGTRLTVT.

The J gene is TRBJ2-3, the V gene TRBV7-9; 7 bases are shared with TRBD1. Looked up from germline, CDR1 is SEHNR and CDR2 is FQNEAQ (reference sequence). After removal of 1 base from V and 2 bases from J, the junction contained 3 bases not matched to a gene. The CDR3 consists of 15 residues. The CDR3 DNA reads TGTGCCAGCAGCTTAGGGACAGGCCCCACAGATACGCAGTATTTT. It is translated as CASSLGTGPTDTQYF.

This clone showed up just a few times. V and J are TRBV4-3 and TRBJ1-4; D might be TRBD1 (6 bases). Trimming left V 0 bases short and J 6 bases short, with 14 bases between. The CDR3 has 16 amino acids. From germline, CDR1 is LGHNA and CDR2 YSLEER. The CDR3 sequence is CASSQDSRTADEKLFF. The CDR3 nucleotides are TGCGCCAGCAGCCAAGATTCAAGGACAGCGGATGAAAAACTGTTTTTT.

The V call is TRBV6-6, the J call TRBJ2-7, with a weak D call TRBD1 (6 bases). The CDR3 contains 16 residues. The V gene lost 6 bases and the J gene lost 7 bases, with 25 bases spanning the gap. Germline assignment: CDR1 MNHNY and CDR2 SVGAGI (reference sequence). The CDR3 DNA sequence: TGTGCCAGCAGCTCAACCGGGACACGGTTTTTGAGAGAGCAGTACTTC. Amino acids: CASSSTGTRFLREQYF.

The V and J genes are TRBV9 and TRBJ2-7; D remains unclear. Germline-derived CDR1 and CDR2 are SGDLS and YYNGEE. V shed 4 bases and J shed 0 bases, with 11 bases lying between them. The CDR3 has 14 residues. In DNA, the CDR3 is TGTGCCAGCAGCCCCCGTGCAGGCTCCTACGAGCAGTACTTC. This sequence encodes CASSPRAGSYEQYF. Looking up the rest from reference TRBV9 and TRBJ2-7 gives the full variable domain: DSGVTQTPKHLITATGQRVTLRCSPRSGDLSVYWYQQSLDQGLQFLIQYYNGEERAKGNILERFSAQQFPDLHSELNLSSLELGDSALYFCASSPRAGSYEQYFGPGTRLTVT.

This chain links TRBV28 with TRBJ1-5; D is perhaps TRBD1 (6 bases). The V gene lost 3 bases and the J gene lost 7 bases, with 16 bases spanning the gap. Looked up from germline, CDR1 is MDHEN and CDR2 is SYDVKM. The CDR3 is 15 amino acids. CDR3 sequence: CASSFLQGSLQPQHF. The CDR3, as DNA: TGTGCCAGCAGTTTTTTGCAGGGGAGTTTGCAGCCCCAGCATTTT.

This clone was picked up one time. The chain employs TRBV7-2 and TRBJ2-7; TRBD2 matches at 8 bases. CDR3 length: 14 amino acids. Germline CDR1 reads SGHTA; CDR2 reads FQGNSA. Unmatched junction bases numbered 12, after V lost 5 bases and J lost 9 bases. The CDR3 coding sequence is TGTGCCAGCAGCATCCAGGTGGCGGGGGGTGTGCAGTACTTC. Amino acids: CASSIQVAGGVQYF.

This clone was picked up one time. V usage is TRBV6-5 and J usage is TRBJ2-3; 8 bases line up with TRBD1. CDR1 is MNHEY and CDR2 is SVGAGI in the germline V gene. V was pared by 4 bases and J by 4 bases, with 10 bases of the junction left unmatched. CDR3 size: 16 residues. The CDR3 DNA sequence: TGTGCCAGCAGTTCCCCCGCAGGGGGCGGGTCAGATACGCAGTATTTT. Protein: CASSSPAGGGSDTQYF.

The chain uses TRBV15 and TRBJ1-1; D might be TRBD1 (6 bases). The CDR3 loop spans 14 amino acids. Trimming took off 1 base at V and 4 bases at J, with 10 bases between the two ends. Per germline, CDR1 LNHNV and CDR2 YYDKDF (reference sequence). In nucleotides, the CDR3 is TGTGCCACCAGCAGAGGGGAGGGGGGCACTGAAGCTTTCTTT. Its translation: CATSRGEGGTEAFF. The complete variable domain, with remaining parts taken from reference TRBV15 and TRBJ1-1, reads DAMVIQNPRYQVTQFGKPVTLSCSQTLNHNVMYWYQQKSSQAPKLLFHYYDKDFNNEADTPDNFQSRRPNTSFCFLDIRSPGLGDTAMYLCATSRGEGGTEAFFGQGTRLTVV.

The V call is TRBV6-1, the J call TRBJ1-6, with D tentatively TRBD1 (5 bases). Trimming removed 1 base from V and 3 bases from J, with 10 bases in between. The CDR3 consists of 16 residues. Germline lookup yields CDR1 MNHNS and CDR2 SASEGT. The CDR3: CASSEEGQFYNSPLHF. CDR3 nucleotide sequence: TGTGCCAGCAGTGAAGAGGGGCAGTTCTATAATTCACCCCTCCACTTT.

The chain joins TRBV2 to TRBJ2-7, with TRBD1 matching 8 bases. The V segment lost 2 bases and the J segment 1 base; nucleotides outside the gene matches: 10. Germline V gene sequence: CDR1 SNHLY, CDR2 FYNNEI. The CDR3 spans 17 residues. The DNA for the CDR3 is TGTGCCAGCAGTGAATCCTCGTTCAGGGGGCGATCCTACGAGCAGTACTTC. Encoded protein: CASSESSFRGRSYEQYF.

The rearrangement joins TRBV14 to TRBJ1-2; 7 bases align to TRBD1. The ends lost 4 bases at V and 7 bases at J; junction bases unmatched: 6. This CDR3 region has 13 residues. Germline CDR1 reads SGHDN; CDR2 reads FVKESK. The DNA for the CDR3 is TGTGCCAGCAGCCTACAGGGGCGGGGTGGCTACACCTTC. Translated, it gives CASSLQGRGGYTF.

The CDR3 nucleotides read TGCAGCGGGAGGAACAGGGGGGGATACAATGAGCAGTTCTTC. It translates to CSGRNRGGYNEQFF. The rearrangement links TRBV29-1 to TRBJ2-1; D possibly corresponds to TRBD1 (8 bases). The V end was cut by 7 bases, the J end by 4 bases, with 17 bases between. This CDR3 region has 14 residues. The germline V gene encodes CDR1 SQVTM and CDR2 ANQGSEA.

The rearrangement joins TRBV27 to TRBJ2-5, with 11 bases identical to TRBD1. The V gene end was trimmed by 6 bases and the J gene end by 5 bases; junction bases not matched to a gene: 5. This CDR3 is built from 14 residues. The germline V gene encodes CDR1 MNHEY and CDR2 SMNVEV (reference sequence). Here the CDR3 reads CASRRTGGLETQYF. CDR3 sequence (DNA): TGTGCCAGCAGGCGGACAGGGGGCTTGGAGACCCAGTACTTC.